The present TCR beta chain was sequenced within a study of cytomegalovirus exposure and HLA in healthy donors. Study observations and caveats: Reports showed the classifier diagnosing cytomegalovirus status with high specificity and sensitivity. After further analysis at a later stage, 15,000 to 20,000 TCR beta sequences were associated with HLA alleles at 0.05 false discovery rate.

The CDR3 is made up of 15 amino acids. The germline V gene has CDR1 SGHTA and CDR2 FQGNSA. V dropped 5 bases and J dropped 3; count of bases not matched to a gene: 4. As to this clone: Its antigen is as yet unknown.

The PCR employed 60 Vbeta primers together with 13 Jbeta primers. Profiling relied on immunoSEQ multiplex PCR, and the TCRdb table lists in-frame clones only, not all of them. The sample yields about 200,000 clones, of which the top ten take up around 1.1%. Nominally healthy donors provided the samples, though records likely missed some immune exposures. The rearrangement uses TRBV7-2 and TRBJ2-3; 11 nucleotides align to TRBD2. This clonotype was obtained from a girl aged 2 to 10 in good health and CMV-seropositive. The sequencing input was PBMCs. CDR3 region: CASSLGTSGTDTQYF. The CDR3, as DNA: TGTGCCAGCAGCCTCGGGACTAGCGGAACAGATACGCAGTATTTT.